This TCR beta chain was recorded in a study of human T cells and chemical hapten exposure. Whole-study findings and limits: TCRs at a frequency above 1 in 1000 stayed unchanged with DPC sensitization.

Individual cDNA molecules in this library carried unique molecular identifiers. Source study methods: Sampled TCR counts reached a median of approximately 93,000 per sample, with values ranging from 23,224 to 690,600. In TCRdb, the RACE reads were re-called with MiXCR into one record per CDR3 protein. For this entry, the V and J calls and clone size follow TCRdb and not the study's own pipeline. Seen here are about 70,000 distinct CDR3 sequences, under 7.5% observed once, and the top ten hold 3% to 3.5%. Sample time point: healthy volunteer bleed at 6 weeks. The authors extracted total RNA from unfractionated whole blood. About this clonotype: Its matching antigen is unknown.

CDR3 size: 13 residues. Trimming left V 3 bases short and J 4 bases short, with 10 bases between. Germline lookup yields CDR1 DFQATT and CDR2 SNEGSKA (reference sequence). The chain links TRBV20-1 to TRBJ2-1; D remains ambiguous. The sequence was obtained from a female donor in good health. Some clones in this sample may be carry-over from other donors' samples. Sequenced input: whole blood. The CDR3 DNA follows: TGCAGTGCTAGGAACCTGGAATACAATGAGCAGTTCTTC. Its protein product is CSARNLEYNEQFF.